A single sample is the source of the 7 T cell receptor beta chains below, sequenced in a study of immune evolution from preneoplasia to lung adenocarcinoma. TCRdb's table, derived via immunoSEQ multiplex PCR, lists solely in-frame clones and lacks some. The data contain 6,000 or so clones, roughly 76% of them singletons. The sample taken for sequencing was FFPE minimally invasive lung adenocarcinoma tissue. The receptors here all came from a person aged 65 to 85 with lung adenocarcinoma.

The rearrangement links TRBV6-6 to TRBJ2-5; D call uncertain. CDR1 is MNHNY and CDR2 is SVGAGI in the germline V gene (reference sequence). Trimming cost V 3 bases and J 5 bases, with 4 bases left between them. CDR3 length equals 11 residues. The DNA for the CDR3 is TGTGCCAGCAGTTATGGGGAGACCCAGTACTTC. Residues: CASSYGETQYF.

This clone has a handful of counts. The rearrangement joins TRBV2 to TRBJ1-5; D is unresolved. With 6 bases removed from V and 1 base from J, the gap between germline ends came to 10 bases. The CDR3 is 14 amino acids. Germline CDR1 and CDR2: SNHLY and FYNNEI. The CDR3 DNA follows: TGTGCCAGCAGGGTCTTCGGGAGCAATCAGCCCCAGCATTTT. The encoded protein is CASRVFGSNQPQHF.

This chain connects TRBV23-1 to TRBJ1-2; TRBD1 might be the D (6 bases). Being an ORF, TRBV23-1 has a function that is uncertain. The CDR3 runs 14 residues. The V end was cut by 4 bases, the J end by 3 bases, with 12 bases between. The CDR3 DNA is TGCGCCAGCAGTCGACAGGCGAGGGACTATGGCTACACCTTC. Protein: CASSRQARDYGYTF.

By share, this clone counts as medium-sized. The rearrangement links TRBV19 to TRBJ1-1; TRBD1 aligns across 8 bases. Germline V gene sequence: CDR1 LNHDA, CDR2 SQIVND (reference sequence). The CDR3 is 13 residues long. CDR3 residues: CASRTGQNTEAFF. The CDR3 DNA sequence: TGTGCGAGCCGGACAGGGCAGAACACTGAAGCTTTCTTT.

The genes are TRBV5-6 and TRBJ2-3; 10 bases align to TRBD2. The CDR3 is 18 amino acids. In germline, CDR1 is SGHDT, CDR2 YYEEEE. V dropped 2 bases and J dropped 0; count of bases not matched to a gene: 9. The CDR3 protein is CASSFLAGGLSSTDTQYF. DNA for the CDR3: TGTGCCAGCAGCTTTTTAGCGGGGGGTCTCTCTAGCACAGATACGCAGTATTTT. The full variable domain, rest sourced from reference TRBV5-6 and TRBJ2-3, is DAGVTQSPTHLIKTRGQQVTLRCSPKSGHDTVSWYQQALGQGPQFIFQYYEEEERQRGNFPDRFSGHQFPNYSSELNVNALLLGDSALYLCASSFLAGGLSSTDTQYFGPGTRLTVL.

The CDR3 nucleotides are TGTGCCAGCAGCCAAGCCCCGCGAGAGACCCAGTACTTC. The encoded protein is CASSQAPRETQYF. This chain links TRBV4-2 with TRBJ2-5, with no clear D. Germline assignment: CDR1 LGHNA and CDR2 YNFKEQ. V was clipped by 1 base and J by 4 bases, with 7 bases between them. The CDR3 length is 13 residues.

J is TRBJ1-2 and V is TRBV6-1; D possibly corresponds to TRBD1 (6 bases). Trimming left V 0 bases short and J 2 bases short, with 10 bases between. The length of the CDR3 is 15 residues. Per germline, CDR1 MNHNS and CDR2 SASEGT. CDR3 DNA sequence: TGTGCCAGCAGTGAAGCGGCAGGGGCAAACTATGGCTACACCTTC. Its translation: CASSEAAGANYGYTF.